The clone carrying this T cell receptor beta chain was recorded a few times. The antigen is unknown. V was cut by 0 bases and J by 6 bases, with 10 bases left in between. This CDR3 region has 14 residues. In TCRdb, the RT-PCR reads were re-called with MiXCR into one record per CDR3 protein. The table shows about 190,000 distinct CDR3 sequences, with roughly an eighth occurring only once. This entry comes from a study of response to subunit inactivated influenza vaccine. Study-wide points: Each seasonal flu vaccination may recruit only limited new T cells, authors suggested.

This chain joins TRBV12-3 or TRBV12-4 and TRBJ2-3; D is uncertain. This clonotype originated in a man aged 45 to 65 who received an inactivated influenza vaccine. Sequencing used CD8+ T cells sorted from PBMCs, obtained 5 days after vaccination. The CDR3 DNA reads as TGTGCCAGCAGTTTAGCCGGTTCAGAGGATACGCAGTATTTT. Translation: CASSLAGSEDTQYF.